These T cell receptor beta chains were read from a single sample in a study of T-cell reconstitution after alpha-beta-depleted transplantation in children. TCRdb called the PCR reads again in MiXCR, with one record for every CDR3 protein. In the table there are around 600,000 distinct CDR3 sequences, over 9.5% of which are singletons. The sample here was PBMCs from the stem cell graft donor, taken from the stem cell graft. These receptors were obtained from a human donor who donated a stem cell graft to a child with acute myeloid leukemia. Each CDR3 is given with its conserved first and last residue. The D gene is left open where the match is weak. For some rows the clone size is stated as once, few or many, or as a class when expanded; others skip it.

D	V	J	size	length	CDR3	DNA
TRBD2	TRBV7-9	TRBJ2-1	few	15	CASSFWGTSGNEQFF	TGTGCCAGCAGCTTTTGGGGGACTAGCGGTAATGAGCAGTTCTTC
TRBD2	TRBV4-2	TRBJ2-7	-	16	CASSQQTSGRAYEQYF	TGTGCCAGCAGCCAACAAACTAGCGGGAGGGCCTACGAGCAGTACTTC
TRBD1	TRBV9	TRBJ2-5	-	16	CASSPRTGMRGETQYF	TGTGCCAGCAGCCCGAGGACAGGGATGAGGGGAGAGACCCAGTACTTC
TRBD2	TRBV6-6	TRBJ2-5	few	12	CASRTSEETQYF	TGTGCCAGCAGGACTAGCGAAGAGACCCAGTACTTC
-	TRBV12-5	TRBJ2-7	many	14	CASGLGPSSYEQYF	TGTGCTAGTGGTTTGGGCCCGAGCTCCTACGAGCAGTACTTC
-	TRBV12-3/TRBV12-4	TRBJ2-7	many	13	CASRLTASYEQYF	TGTGCCAGCAGATTGACTGCATCCTACGAGCAGTACTTC
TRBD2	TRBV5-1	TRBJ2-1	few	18	CASSWGLAGGPMGNEQFF	TGCGCCAGCAGCTGGGGACTAGCGGGAGGGCCAATGGGGAATGAGCAGTTCTTC
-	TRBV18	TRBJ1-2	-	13	CASSYWRGDGYTF	TGTGCCAGCTCATACTGGCGAGGGGATGGCTACACCTTC
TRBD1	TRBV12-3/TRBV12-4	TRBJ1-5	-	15	CASSTGTGWGQPQHF	TGTGCCAGCAGTACCGGGACAGGGTGGGGTCAGCCCCAGCATTTT
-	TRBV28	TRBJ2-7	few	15	CASSQGGGARYEQYF	TGTGCCAGCAGTCAAGGGGGGGGGGCGCGGTACGAGCAGTACTTC
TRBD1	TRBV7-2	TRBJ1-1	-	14	CASSLVGQGREAFF	TGTGCCAGCAGCTTAGTGGGACAGGGTAGGGAAGCTTTCTTT
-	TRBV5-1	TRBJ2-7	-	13	CASSLVGIYEQYF	TGCGCCAGCAGCTTGGTCGGGATATACGAGCAGTACTTC
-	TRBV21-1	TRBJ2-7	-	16	CASSKGFGGREYEQYF	TGTGCCAGCAGCAAAGGTTTCGGGGGGCGCGAGTACGAGCAGTACTTC
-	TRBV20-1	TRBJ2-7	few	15	CSAKRVRTPLYEQYF	TGCAGTGCAAAGAGGGTCCGGACACCTCTCTACGAGCAGTACTTC
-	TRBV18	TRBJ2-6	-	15	CASSPSNSGANVLTF	TGTGCCAGCTCACCCTCAAACTCTGGGGCCAACGTCCTGACTTTC
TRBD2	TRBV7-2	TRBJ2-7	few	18	CASSLMVRLSGVSYEQYF	TGTGCCAGCAGCTTAATGGTTAGACTTAGCGGGGTCTCCTACGAGCAGTACTTC
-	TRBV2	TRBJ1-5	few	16	CASSGVAAISNQPQHF	TGTGCCAGCAGTGGAGTCGCGGCAATAAGCAATCAGCCCCAGCATTTT
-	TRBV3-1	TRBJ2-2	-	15	CASSPSHGNTGELFF	TGTGCCAGCAGCCCCTCCCACGGGAACACCGGGGAGCTGTTTTTT
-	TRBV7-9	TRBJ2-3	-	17	CASSLGRGPGVTDTKYF	TGTGCCAGCAGCTTAGGTCGGGGGCCCGGGGTCACAGATACGAAGTATTTT
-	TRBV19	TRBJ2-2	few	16	CASSNRVGTNTGELFF	TGTGCCAGTAGTAATAGGGTCGGGACCAACACCGGGGAGCTGTTTTTT
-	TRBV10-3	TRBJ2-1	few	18	CAISEPGTASSSYNEQFF	TGTGCCATCAGTGAGCCTGGGACGGCTTCTAGCTCCTACAATGAGCAGTTCTTC
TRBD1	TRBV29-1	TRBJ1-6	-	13	CSVGDRINSPLHF	TGCAGCGTTGGGGACAGAATAAATTCACCCCTCCACTTT
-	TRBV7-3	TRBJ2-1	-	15	CASSQQVGAYNEQFF	TGTGCCAGCAGCCAACAGGTGGGAGCCTACAATGAGCAGTTCTTC
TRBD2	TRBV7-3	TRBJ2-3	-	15	CASSLKAGGPNTQYF	TGTGCCAGCAGCTTAAAGGCGGGAGGGCCTAATACGCAGTATTTT
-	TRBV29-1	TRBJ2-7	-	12	CSVELDSGEQYF	TGCAGCGTTGAACTCGACTCGGGCGAGCAGTACTTC
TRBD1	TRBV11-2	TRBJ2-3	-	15	CASSKDRGRTDTQYF	TGTGCCAGCAGCAAGGACAGGGGGCGCACAGATACGCAGTATTTT
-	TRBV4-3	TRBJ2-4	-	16	CASSQAGRDLRNIQYF	TGCGCCAGCAGCCAAGCGGGCCGGGACCTGCGAAACATTCAGTACTTC
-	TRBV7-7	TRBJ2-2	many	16	CASSGRAGFNTGELFF	TGTGCTAGCAGCGGTCGAGCGGGCTTCAACACCGGGGAGCTGTTTTTT
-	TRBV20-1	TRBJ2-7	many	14	CSAPRGQGAYEQYF	TGCAGTGCCCCACGGGGGCAGGGCGCCTACGAGCAGTACTTC
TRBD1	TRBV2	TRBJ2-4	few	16	CASRERTGLAKNIQYF	TGTGCCAGCCGTGAGAGGACAGGCCTAGCCAAAAACATTCAGTACTTC
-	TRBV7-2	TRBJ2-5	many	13	CASSPVIAETQYF	TGTGCCAGCAGCCCCGTGATCGCAGAGACCCAGTACTTC
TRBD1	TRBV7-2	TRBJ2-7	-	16	CASSLGGQGVSYEQYF	TGTGCCAGCAGCTTAGGGGGACAGGGGGTCTCCTACGAGCAGTACTTC
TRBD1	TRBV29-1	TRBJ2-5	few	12	CSVLQGKETQYF	TGCAGCGTTTTACAGGGGAAGGAGACCCAGTACTTC
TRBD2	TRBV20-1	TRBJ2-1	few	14	CSATLAGAYNEQFF	TGCAGTGCTACTCTAGCGGGGGCTTACAATGAGCAGTTCTTC
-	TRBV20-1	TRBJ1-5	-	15	CSARGEDWPNQPQHF	TGCAGTGCTAGAGGCGAAGACTGGCCCAATCAGCCCCAGCATTTT
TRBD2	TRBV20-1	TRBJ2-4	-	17	CSVWGPSGRASKNIQYF	TGCAGTGTTTGGGGGCCCAGCGGGAGGGCCTCCAAAAACATTCAGTACTTC
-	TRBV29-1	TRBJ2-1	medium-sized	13	CSVEIGPNNEQFF	TGCAGCGTCGAAATAGGACCGAACAATGAGCAGTTCTTC
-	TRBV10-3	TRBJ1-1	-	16	CATVSVDLWGDTEAFF	TGTGCCACCGTCTCGGTGGATTTGTGGGGGGACACTGAAGCTTTCTTT
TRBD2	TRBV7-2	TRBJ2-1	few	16	CASSLGGTSGEGEQFF	TGTGCCAGCAGCTTAGGTGGGACTAGCGGGGAGGGTGAGCAGTTCTTC
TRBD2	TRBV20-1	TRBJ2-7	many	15	CSAFLAGVPPYEQYF	TGCAGTGCTTTTCTAGCGGGAGTGCCCCCCTACGAGCAGTACTTC
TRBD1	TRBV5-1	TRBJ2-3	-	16	CASSVTGAFGTDTQYF	TGCGCCAGCAGCGTTACAGGGGCTTTTGGCACAGATACGCAGTATTTT
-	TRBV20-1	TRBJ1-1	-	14	CSAKSRVGNTEAFF	TGCAGTGCAAAATCCAGGGTTGGGAACACTGAAGCTTTCTTT
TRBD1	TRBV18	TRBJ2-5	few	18	CASSPPIRTGRGQETQYF	TGTGCCAGCTCACCACCGATAAGGACAGGGCGGGGACAAGAGACCCAGTACTTC
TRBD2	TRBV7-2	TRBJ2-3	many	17	CASSPRTSGVSTDTQYF	TGTGCCAGCAGCCCACGGACTAGCGGAGTTAGCACAGATACGCAGTATTTT
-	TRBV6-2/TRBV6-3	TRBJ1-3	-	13	CASSFEPGNTIYF	TGTGCCAGCAGTTTCGAACCTGGAAACACCATATATTTT
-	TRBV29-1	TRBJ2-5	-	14	CSATGPGDQETQYF	TGCAGCGCAACCGGGCCAGGGGACCAAGAGACCCAGTACTTC
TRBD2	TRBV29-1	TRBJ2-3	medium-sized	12	CSAGLAGDTQYF	TGCAGCGCCGGACTAGCGGGGGATACGCAGTATTTT
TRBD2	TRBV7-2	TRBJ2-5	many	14	CASSRGLARETQYF	TGTGCCAGCAGCCGGGGACTAGCGCGAGAGACCCAGTACTTC